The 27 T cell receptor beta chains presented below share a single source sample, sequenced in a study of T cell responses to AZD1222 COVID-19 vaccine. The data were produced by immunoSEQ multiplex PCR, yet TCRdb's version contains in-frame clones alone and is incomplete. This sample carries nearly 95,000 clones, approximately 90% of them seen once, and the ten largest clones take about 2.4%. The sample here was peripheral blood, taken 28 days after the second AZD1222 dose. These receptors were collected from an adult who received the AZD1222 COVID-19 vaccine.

For the CDR3, the DNA is TGTGCCAGCAGCCCCACGGACAGGGTCTGGGAGCAGTACTTC. It is translated as CASSPTDRVWEQYF. The chain couples TRBV7-6 to TRBJ2-7; 8 bases align to TRBD1. The V gene end was trimmed by 5 bases and the J gene end by 7 bases; junction bases not matched to a gene: 10. The CDR3 length is 14 residues. Germline V gene lookup returns CDR1 SGHVS and CDR2 FNYEAQ.

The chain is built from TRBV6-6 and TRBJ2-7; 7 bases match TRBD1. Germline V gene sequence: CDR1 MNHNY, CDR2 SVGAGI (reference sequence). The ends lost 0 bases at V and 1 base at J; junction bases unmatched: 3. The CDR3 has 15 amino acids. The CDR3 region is CASSYSDRRSYEQYF. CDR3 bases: TGTGCCAGCAGTTACTCGGACAGGCGATCCTACGAGCAGTACTTC.

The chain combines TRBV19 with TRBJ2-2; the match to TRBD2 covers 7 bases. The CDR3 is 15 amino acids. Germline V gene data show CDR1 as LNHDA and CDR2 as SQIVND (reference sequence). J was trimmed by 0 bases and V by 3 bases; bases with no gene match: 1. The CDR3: CASSIAGANTGELFF. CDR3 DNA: TGTGCCAGTAGTATCGCGGGGGCGAACACCGGGGAGCTGTTTTTT.

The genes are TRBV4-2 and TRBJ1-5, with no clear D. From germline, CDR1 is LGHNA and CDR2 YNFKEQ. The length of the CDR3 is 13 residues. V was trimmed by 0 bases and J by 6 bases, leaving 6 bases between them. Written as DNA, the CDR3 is TGTGCCAGCAGCCAAGATAGGGTTCAGCCCCAGCATTTT. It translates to CASSQDRVQPQHF.

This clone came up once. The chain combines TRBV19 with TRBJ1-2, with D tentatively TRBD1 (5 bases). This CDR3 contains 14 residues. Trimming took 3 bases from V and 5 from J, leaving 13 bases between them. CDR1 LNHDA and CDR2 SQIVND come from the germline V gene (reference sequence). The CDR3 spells CASSISGKGYGYTF. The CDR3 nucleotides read TGTGCCAGTAGTATCTCAGGGAAGGGATATGGCTACACCTTC.

CDR3 amino acids: CASSFKTGAATYEQYF. The CDR3 nucleotides are TGCGCCAGCAGCTTCAAAACGGGGGCGGCCACCTACGAGCAGTACTTC. The chain couples TRBV4-1 to TRBJ2-7; TRBD1 or TRBD2 may be the D gene (6 bases each). The length of the CDR3 is 16 residues. V was pared by 5 bases and J by 2 bases, with 19 bases between. CDR1 and CDR2 (germline): MGHRA, YSYEKL.

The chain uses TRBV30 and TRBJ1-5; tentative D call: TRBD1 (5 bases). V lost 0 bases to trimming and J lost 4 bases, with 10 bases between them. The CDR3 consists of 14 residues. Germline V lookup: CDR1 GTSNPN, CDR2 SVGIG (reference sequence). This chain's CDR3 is CAWSVAGLNQPQHF. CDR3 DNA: TGTGCCTGGAGTGTGGCGGGACTGAATCAGCCCCAGCATTTT.

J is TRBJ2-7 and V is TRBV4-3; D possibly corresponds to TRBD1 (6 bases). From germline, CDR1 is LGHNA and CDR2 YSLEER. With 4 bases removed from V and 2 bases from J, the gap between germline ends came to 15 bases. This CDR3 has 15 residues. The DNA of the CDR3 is TGCGCCAGCAGCCGTGGGGCAGGGGCTGCCTACGAGCAGTACTTC. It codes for CASSRGAGAAYEQYF.

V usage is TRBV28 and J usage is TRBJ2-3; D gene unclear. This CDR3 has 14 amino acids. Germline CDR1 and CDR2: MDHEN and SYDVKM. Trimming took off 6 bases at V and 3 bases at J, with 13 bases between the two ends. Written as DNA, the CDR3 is TGTGCCAGCAGGTCAGGTCAAGGGACAGATACGCAGTATTTT. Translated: CASRSGQGTDTQYF.

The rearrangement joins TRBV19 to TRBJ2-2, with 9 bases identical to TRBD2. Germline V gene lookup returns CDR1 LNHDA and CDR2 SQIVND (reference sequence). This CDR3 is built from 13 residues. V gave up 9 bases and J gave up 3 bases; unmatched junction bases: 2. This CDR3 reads CASIAGDTGELFF. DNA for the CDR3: TGTGCCAGCATAGCGGGGGACACCGGGGAGCTGTTTTTT.

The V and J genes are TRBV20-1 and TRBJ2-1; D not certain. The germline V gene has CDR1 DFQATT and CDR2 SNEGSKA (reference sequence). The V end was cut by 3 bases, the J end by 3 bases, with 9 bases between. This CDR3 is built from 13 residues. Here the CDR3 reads CSASPYYYNEQFF. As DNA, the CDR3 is TGCAGTGCTAGTCCGTACTACTACAATGAGCAGTTCTTC.

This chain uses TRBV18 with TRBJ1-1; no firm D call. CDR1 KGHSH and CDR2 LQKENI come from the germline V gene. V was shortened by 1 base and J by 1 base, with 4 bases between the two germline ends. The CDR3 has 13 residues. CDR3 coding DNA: TGTGCCAGCTCACCACGGGGGAACACTGAAGCTTTCTTT. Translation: CASSPRGNTEAFF.

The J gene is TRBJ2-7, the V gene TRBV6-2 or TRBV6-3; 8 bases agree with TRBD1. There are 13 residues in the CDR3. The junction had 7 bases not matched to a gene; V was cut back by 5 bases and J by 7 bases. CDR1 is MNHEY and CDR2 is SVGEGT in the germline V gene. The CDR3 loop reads CASSKGQAREQYF. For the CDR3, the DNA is TGTGCCAGCAGTAAGGGACAGGCCAGGGAGCAGTACTTC.

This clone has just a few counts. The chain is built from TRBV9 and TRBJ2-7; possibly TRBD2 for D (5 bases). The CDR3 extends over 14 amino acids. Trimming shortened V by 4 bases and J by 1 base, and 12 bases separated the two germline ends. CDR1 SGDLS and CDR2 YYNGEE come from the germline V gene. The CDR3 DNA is TGTGCCAGCAGCACCGGGGAAGAGTCCTACGAGCAGTACTTC. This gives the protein CASSTGEESYEQYF.

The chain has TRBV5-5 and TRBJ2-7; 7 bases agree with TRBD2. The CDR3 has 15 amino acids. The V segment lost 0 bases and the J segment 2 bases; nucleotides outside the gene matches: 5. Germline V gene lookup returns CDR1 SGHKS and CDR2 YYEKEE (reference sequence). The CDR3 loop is CASSLGLASAYEQYF. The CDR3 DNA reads TGTGCCAGCAGCTTGGGACTAGCTTCCGCCTACGAGCAGTACTTC.

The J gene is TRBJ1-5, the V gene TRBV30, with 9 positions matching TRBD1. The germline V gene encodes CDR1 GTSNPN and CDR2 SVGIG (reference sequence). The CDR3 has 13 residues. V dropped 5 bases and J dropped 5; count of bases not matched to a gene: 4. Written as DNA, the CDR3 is TGTGCCTGGGGGGGACAGGGTGATCAGCCCCAGCATTTT. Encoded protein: CAWGGQGDQPQHF.

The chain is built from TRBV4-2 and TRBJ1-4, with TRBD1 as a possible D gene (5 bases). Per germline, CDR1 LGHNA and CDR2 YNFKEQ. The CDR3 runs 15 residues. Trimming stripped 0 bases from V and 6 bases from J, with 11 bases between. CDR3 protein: CASSQDGTQDEKLFF. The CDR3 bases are TGTGCCAGCAGCCAAGACGGGACCCAAGATGAAAAACTGTTTTTT.

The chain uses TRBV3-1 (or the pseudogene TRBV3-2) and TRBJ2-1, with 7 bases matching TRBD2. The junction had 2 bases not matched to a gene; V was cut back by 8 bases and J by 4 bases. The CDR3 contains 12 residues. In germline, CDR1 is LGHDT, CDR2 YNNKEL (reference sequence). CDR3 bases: TGTGCCAGCGGACTAGGTTACAATGAGCAGTTCTTC. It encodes CASGLGYNEQFF.

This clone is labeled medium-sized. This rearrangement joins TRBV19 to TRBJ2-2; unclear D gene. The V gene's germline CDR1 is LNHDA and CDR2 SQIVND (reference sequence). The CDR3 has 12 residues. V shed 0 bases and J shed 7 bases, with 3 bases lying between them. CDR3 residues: CASSIDNGELFF. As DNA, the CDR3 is TGTGCCAGTAGTATAGACAACGGGGAGCTGTTTTTT.

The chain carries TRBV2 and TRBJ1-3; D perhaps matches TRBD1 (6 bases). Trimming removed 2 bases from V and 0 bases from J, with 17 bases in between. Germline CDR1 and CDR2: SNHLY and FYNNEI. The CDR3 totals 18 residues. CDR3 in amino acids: CASSEPPRQDNSGNTIYF. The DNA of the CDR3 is TGTGCCAGCAGTGAACCCCCGAGACAGGACAACTCTGGAAACACCATATATTTT.

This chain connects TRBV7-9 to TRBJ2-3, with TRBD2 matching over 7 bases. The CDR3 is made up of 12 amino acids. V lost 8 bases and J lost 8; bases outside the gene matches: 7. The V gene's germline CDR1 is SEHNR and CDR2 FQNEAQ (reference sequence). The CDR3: CASVGWGGTQYF. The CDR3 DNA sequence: TGTGCCAGCGTGGGTTGGGGGGGTACGCAGTATTTT.

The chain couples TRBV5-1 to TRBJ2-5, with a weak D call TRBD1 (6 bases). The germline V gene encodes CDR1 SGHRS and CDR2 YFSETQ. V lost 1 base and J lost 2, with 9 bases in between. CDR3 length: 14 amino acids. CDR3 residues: CASSLTGWQETQYF. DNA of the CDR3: TGCGCCAGCAGCTTGACAGGGTGGCAAGAGACCCAGTACTTC.

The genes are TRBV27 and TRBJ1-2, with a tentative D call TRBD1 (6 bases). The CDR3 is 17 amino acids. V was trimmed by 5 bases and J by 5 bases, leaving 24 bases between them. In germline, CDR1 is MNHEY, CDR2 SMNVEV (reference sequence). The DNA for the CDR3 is TGTGCCAGCAGTCCCCGGACAGCCCTCACGGCCAAATATGGCTACACCTTC. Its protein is CASSPRTALTAKYGYTF.

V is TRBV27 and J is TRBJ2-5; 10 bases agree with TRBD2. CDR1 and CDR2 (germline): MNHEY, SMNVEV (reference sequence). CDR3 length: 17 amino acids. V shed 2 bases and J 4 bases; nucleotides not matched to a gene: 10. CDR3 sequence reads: CASSLEASGGPIETQYF. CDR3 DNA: TGTGCCAGCAGTTTAGAGGCTAGCGGGGGACCCATAGAGACCCAGTACTTC.

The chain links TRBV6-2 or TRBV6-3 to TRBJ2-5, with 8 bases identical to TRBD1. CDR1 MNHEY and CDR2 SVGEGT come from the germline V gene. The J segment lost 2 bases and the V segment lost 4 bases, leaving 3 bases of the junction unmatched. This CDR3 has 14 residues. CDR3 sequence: CASSFGQGQETQYF. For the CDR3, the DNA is TGTGCCAGCAGTTTCGGACAGGGACAAGAGACCCAGTACTTC.

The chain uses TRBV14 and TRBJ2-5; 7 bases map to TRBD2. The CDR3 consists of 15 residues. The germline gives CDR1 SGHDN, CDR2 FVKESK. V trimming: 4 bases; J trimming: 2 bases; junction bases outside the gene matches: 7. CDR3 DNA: TGTGCCAGCAGCCGGCTAGCGGAGACTCAAGAGACCCAGTACTTC. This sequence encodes CASSRLAETQETQYF.

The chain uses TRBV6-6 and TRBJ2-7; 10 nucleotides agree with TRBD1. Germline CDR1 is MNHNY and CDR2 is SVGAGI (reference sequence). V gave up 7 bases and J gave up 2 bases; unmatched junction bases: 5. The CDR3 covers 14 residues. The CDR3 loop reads CASKLGQGTYEQYF. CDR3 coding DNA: TGTGCCAGCAAACTGGGACAGGGGACCTACGAGCAGTACTTC.